Sequencing of this TCR beta chain was carried out in a study of CD8+CD57+ T cells in acquired aplastic anemia. CD8+CD57+ cell expansion, shown by flow cytometry, had occurred in the patients selected for sequencing. Genomic DNA, the template, was used for profiling of the TCR beta VDJ and CDR3. TCRdb recomputed calls from the reads with MiXCR, one row per CDR3 protein. The top ten hold 6.5% to 10% of the sample, which has about 250,000 distinct CDR3 sequences, about 44% seen once. The CDR3 runs 19 residues. Germline V gives CDR1 LGHNA, CDR2 YSLEER. The germline V and J ends were trimmed by 5 bases and 3 bases, with 28 bases remaining between them.

The V gene is TRBV4-3, the J gene TRBJ1-2; possible D gene TRBD1, 6 bases. The clonotype was recovered from a human donor with aplastic anemia. Specimen: sorted CD4+, CD8+, or CD8+CD57+ T cells (not recorded which) from PBMCs. As DNA, the CDR3 is TGCGCCAGCAGCGGGTTACATTCGGACAGCGGAAGGGTGTACTATGGCTACACCTTC. As protein: CASSGLHSDSGRVYYGYTF.